This TCR beta chain stems from a study of blood T cell repertoires in COVID-19. Study information: Sites in the United States, Italy and Spain provided acute and convalescent COVID-19 samples.

CDR3 size: 15 residues. The germline V gene encodes CDR1 MNHEY and CDR2 SVGAGI. V lost 4 bases and J 3 bases, leaving 13 bases between the germline ends. Profiled with immunoSEQ multiplex PCR; TCRdb holds only in-frame clones, not every one. The repertoire holds under 300,000 clones, with about 85% as singletons. The rearrangement uses TRBV6-5 and TRBJ1-5; a possible D gene is TRBD1 (6 bases). Source material: PBMCs or T cells enriched from blood (not recorded which). This TCR came from a woman in her fifties or sixties who had been exposed to COVID-19. For the CDR3, the DNA is TGTGCCAGCAGTTCAGACGGACAGTACAATCAGCCCCAGCATTTT. Amino acid sequence: CASSSDGQYNQPQHF.